Listed here is a single T cell receptor (beta chain). The CDR3 contains 14 residues. The V end lost 1 base, the J end lost 3 bases, and 7 bases lay between the germline ends. The germline V gene has CDR1 SEHNR and CDR2 FQNEAQ (reference sequence). This record comes from a study of cytomegalovirus exposure and HLA in healthy donors. It was with 60 Vbeta and 13 Jbeta primers that the PCR ran. Sequencing was performed with immunoSEQ multiplex PCR; in TCRdb, only in-frame clones are kept and a portion is missing. The top ten clones hold around 4.2% of a sample with about 150,000 clones, less than 80% of them seen once.

This TCR was sampled from a man aged 50-59 years in good health and CMV-seropositive. The V call is TRBV7-9, the J call TRBJ2-1; D not resolved. Specimen: PBMCs. In DNA, the CDR3 is TGTGCCAGCAGCTTAGGCGGTTTCTACAATGAGCAGTTCTTC. Protein sequence: CASSLGGFYNEQFF.